These 24 T cell receptor beta chains were sequenced from one sample in a study of OX40 agonist ivuxolimab in advanced cancers. The data were produced by immunoSEQ multiplex PCR, yet TCRdb's version contains in-frame clones alone and is incomplete. The sample consists of 65,000 to 95,000 clones, roughly 90% of them appearing once. The sample here was CD4+ or CD8+ T cells sorted from blood, taken in a trial of the OX40 agonist ivuxolimab. The source is an adult with an advanced solid tumor such as melanoma, head and neck, liver or kidney cancer.

This sequence joins TRBV19 and TRBJ2-1; D unresolved. The germline V gene encodes CDR1 LNHDA and CDR2 SQIVND (reference sequence). The germline V and J ends were trimmed by 5 bases and 4 bases, with 9 bases remaining between them. The CDR3 sequence is 13 residues long. The CDR3 loop reads CASSVHFYNEQFF. The CDR3 bases are TGTGCCAGTAGTGTACACTTTTACAATGAGCAGTTCTTC.

This chain links TRBV30 with TRBJ2-7; D ambiguous. Trimming cost V 0 bases and J 3 bases, with 9 bases left between them. Germline V lookup: CDR1 GTSNPN, CDR2 SVGIG (reference sequence). This CDR3 comprises 13 residues. The CDR3 DNA reads TGTGCCTGGAGTGTACTAAACGGCTACGAGCAGTACTTC. This translates into CAWSVLNGYEQYF. The complete variable domain, with remaining parts taken from reference TRBV30 and TRBJ2-7, reads SQTIHQWPATLVQPVGSPLSLECTVEGTSNPNLYWYRQAAGRGLQLLFYSVGIGQISSEVPQNLSASRPQDRQFILSSKKLLLSDSGFYLCAWSVLNGYEQYFGPGTRLTVT.

The chain joins TRBV7-8 to TRBJ1-3, with D possibly matching TRBD1 (5 bases). Germline V CDR1 and CDR2: SGHVS, FQNEAQ. CDR3 length: 16 amino acids. Trimming pared 1 base from V and 0 bases from J, leaving 10 bases between. The CDR3 sequence is CASSLGDAGSGNTIYF. Written as DNA, the CDR3 is TGTGCCAGCAGCTTAGGGGACGCCGGCTCTGGAAACACCATATATTTT. Based on the CDR3 plus reference TRBV7-8 and TRBJ1-3, the full variable domain is GAGVSQSPRYKVAKRGQDVALRCDPISGHVSLFWYQQALGQGPEFLTYFQNEAQLDKSGLPSDRFFAERPEGSVSTLKIQRTQQEDSAVYLCASSLGDAGSGNTIYFGEGSWLTVV.

V gene TRBV6-1 combines with J gene TRBJ2-1; 7 nucleotides agree with TRBD2. CDR1 and CDR2 from the germline V gene are MNHNS and SASEGT. J lost 9 bases, V lost 0 bases, and 11 bases had no gene match. The CDR3 has 16 residues. The CDR3 sequence is CASSEASGIRRSEQFF. The CDR3 nucleotides read TGTGCCAGCAGTGAAGCAAGCGGGATCCGACGGAGTGAGCAGTTCTTC.

The CDR3 nucleotides read TGTGCCAGCAGTCCCCTGTGGCAGGGGGCGTCCCACACGAACACCGGGGAGCTGTTTTTT. This encodes CASSPLWQGASHTNTGELFF. The chain employs TRBV2 and TRBJ2-2, with 8 bases fitting TRBD1. The junction had 17 bases not matched to a gene; V was cut back by 5 bases and J by 0 bases. The germline V gene encodes CDR1 SNHLY and CDR2 FYNNEI. CDR3 length: 20 residues.

This sequence joins TRBV19 and TRBJ1-5; 8 bases map to TRBD1. The CDR3 contains 15 residues. Trimming at V came to 9 bases and at J to 8 bases, leaving 15 bases not matched to a gene. In germline, CDR1 is LNHDA, CDR2 SQIVND (reference sequence). CDR3 DNA sequence: TGTGCCAGGGAGGCGGGACAGGAAGCGGTGGAGCCCCAGCATTTT. It specifies CAREAGQEAVEPQHF.

The chain carries TRBV28 and TRBJ1-5, with a tentative D call TRBD1 (5 bases). The V gene lost 5 bases and the J gene lost 6 bases, with 17 bases spanning the gap. Germline-derived CDR1 and CDR2 are MDHEN and SYDVKM. The length of the CDR3 is 15 residues. The DNA for the CDR3 is TGTGCCAGCAGTCCCCCCCCGCAGGGTGGTCAGCCCCAGCATTTT. Residues: CASSPPPQGGQPQHF.

This sequence joins TRBV2 and TRBJ2-7; the match to TRBD2 covers 11 bases. CDR1 is SNHLY and CDR2 is FYNNEI in the germline V gene. V lost 3 bases, J lost 4 bases, and 5 bases stayed unmatched. This CDR3 has 15 residues. CDR3 in DNA: TGTGCCAGCAGTGAGTCTAGCGGGAGGTCGTACGAGCAGTACTTC. Its translation: CASSESSGRSYEQYF.

The chain links TRBV28 to TRBJ2-3; 7 bases map to TRBD2. Germline V gene lookup returns CDR1 MDHEN and CDR2 SYDVKM. The CDR3 loop spans 14 amino acids. The V gene end was trimmed by 5 bases and the J gene end by 2 bases; junction bases not matched to a gene: 4. The CDR3 sequence: CASSLRLATDTQYF. CDR3 bases: TGTGCCAGCAGTCTGCGACTAGCCACAGATACGCAGTATTTT.

The V call is TRBV29-1, the J call TRBJ2-2, with 10 bases identical to TRBD2. After removal of 4 bases from V and 5 bases from J, the junction contained 4 bases not matched to a gene. This CDR3 is built from 14 residues. CDR1 is SQVTM, CDR2 ANQGSEA, per germline. This CDR3 is CSVALAGATGELFF. DNA for the CDR3: TGCAGCGTTGCGCTAGCGGGAGCTACCGGGGAGCTGTTTTTT.

This clone was picked up one time. The V and J genes are TRBV9 and TRBJ2-3, with TRBD2 matching over 7 bases. The CDR3 loop spans 15 amino acids. Losses at the gene ends were 4 bases for V and 0 bases for J; bases not matched to a gene: 5. Germline CDR1 reads SGDLS; CDR2 reads YYNGEE. The CDR3 coding sequence is TGTGCCAGCAGCAATAGCGGGCCTAGCACAGATACGCAGTATTTT. This codes for CASSNSGPSTDTQYF.

The V call is TRBV19, the J call TRBJ2-6, with TRBD1 identical over 9 bases. This CDR3 has 17 residues. J gave up 3 bases and V 6 bases, and 9 bases lay outside the gene matches. Germline CDR1 LNHDA, CDR2 SQIVND (reference sequence). CDR3 sequence: CASSNRGRQGGANVLTF. CDR3 DNA: TGTGCCAGTAGCAACAGGGGGCGCCAAGGTGGGGCCAACGTCCTGACTTTC.

A word on this clone: The junction departs from the called germline gene at one end, perhaps through a read error. The rearrangement joins TRBV15 to TRBJ2-5; D is uncertain. Germline V gene data show CDR1 as LNHNV and CDR2 as YYDKDF (reference sequence). This CDR3 is built from 13 residues. CDR3 bases: TGTGCCACCAGCAGAGGACTCTCAGAGGCCCAGTACTTC. It translates to CATSRGLSEAQYF.

The chain employs TRBV6-6 and TRBJ2-7; D possibly uses TRBD1 or TRBD2 (6 bases each). Germline values: CDR1 MNHNY, CDR2 SVGAGI (reference sequence). CDR3 length: 14 amino acids. V was shortened by 8 bases and J by 0 bases, with 14 bases between the two germline ends. CDR3 DNA: TGTGCCAGCCGGGCACAGGGAGGCTCCTACGAGCAGTACTTC. It translates to CASRAQGGSYEQYF.

This chain links TRBV5-6 with TRBJ2-1; D gene uncertain. The CDR3 runs 14 residues. Germline CDR1 and CDR2: SGHDT and YYEEEE. The V end was cut by 4 bases, the J end by 5 bases, with 13 bases between. The DNA of the CDR3 is TGTGCCAGCAGCCCTATAGGAACAAACAATGAGCAGTTCTTC. Its translation is CASSPIGTNNEQFF.

The chain joins TRBV7-2 to TRBJ1-2; D ambiguous. The V end was cut by 7 bases, the J end by 8 bases, with 11 bases between. The CDR3 spans 11 residues. Germline V CDR1 and CDR2: SGHTA, FQGNSA. DNA of the CDR3: TGTGCCAGCATCCTAAGTCGGGGCTACACCTTC. Translation: CASILSRGYTF.

This chain joins TRBV9 and TRBJ2-3; perhaps TRBD2 as D (5 bases). CDR1 is SGDLS and CDR2 is YYNGEE in the germline V gene. The V gene lost 3 bases and the J gene lost 7 bases, with 12 bases spanning the gap. The CDR3 contains 13 residues. The DNA for the CDR3 is TGTGCCAGCAGCGGCGGGCCTTTACATACGCAGTATTTT. This translates into CASSGGPLHTQYF.

In DNA form, the CDR3 reads TGTGCCTGGAGTATAAAGCGGGGCTACACCTTC. Encoded protein: CAWSIKRGYTF. The rearrangement uses TRBV30 and TRBJ1-2; D not resolved. This CDR3 has 11 amino acids. Deletions cut 2 bases from V and 8 bases from J, with 9 bases between. CDR1 GTSNPN and CDR2 SVGIG come from the germline V gene (reference sequence).

This chain uses TRBV2 with TRBJ1-5; D possibly corresponds to TRBD1 (6 bases). The CDR3 is 16 amino acids. V lost 6 bases, J lost 1 base, and 16 bases lay in between. Germline CDR1 SNHLY, CDR2 FYNNEI. CDR3 nucleotide sequence: TGTGCCAGCAGCGTACAGGGATTTCGAAGCAATCAGCCCCAGCATTTT. Protein product: CASSVQGFRSNQPQHF.

The chain couples TRBV5-1 to TRBJ2-5; TRBD2 agrees at 10 bases. Losses at the gene ends were 4 bases for V and 5 bases for J; bases not matched to a gene: 5. This CDR3 is 14 amino acids long. Looked up from germline, CDR1 is SGHRS and CDR2 is YFSETQ. CDR3 in amino acids: CASSPAGGEETQYF. In nucleotides, the CDR3 is TGCGCCAGCAGCCCAGCGGGGGGGGAGGAGACCCAGTACTTC.

The chain links TRBV5-1 to TRBJ2-3, with D uncertain. The CDR3 is made up of 19 amino acids. V lost 0 bases to trimming and J lost 0 bases, with 20 bases between them. Germline-derived CDR1 and CDR2 are SGHRS and YFSETQ. Here the CDR3 reads CASSLVPTRLVPSTDTQYF. As DNA, the CDR3 is TGCGCCAGCAGCTTGGTCCCGACACGGCTAGTCCCTAGCACAGATACGCAGTATTTT. Variable domain in full (rest from reference TRBV5-1 and TRBJ2-3): KAGVTQTPRYLIKTRGQQVTLSCSPISGHRSVSWYQQTPGQGLQFLFEYFSETQRNKGNFPGRFSGRQFSNSRSEMNVSTLELGDSALYLCASSLVPTRLVPSTDTQYFGPGTRLTVL.

This clone was detected only once. The chain carries TRBV6-5 and TRBJ2-1; D is uncertain. V was clipped by 8 bases and J by 1 base, with 15 bases between them. The CDR3 consists of 15 residues. Germline V CDR1 and CDR2: MNHEY, SVGAGI. CDR3 DNA sequence: TGTGCCAGCGGGTCGCCCACCAGTTCCTACAATGAGCAGTTCTTC. It translates to CASGSPTSSYNEQFF.

This clone was detected once. This chain connects TRBV27 to TRBJ1-2, with D possibly TRBD1 on 5 matching bases. This CDR3 region has 15 residues. Trimming took off 3 bases at V and 8 bases at J, with 19 bases between the two ends. Germline-derived CDR1 and CDR2 are MNHEY and SMNVEV (reference sequence). CDR3 coding DNA: TGTGCCAGCAGTTTCAGGGTTGGGAACAAGAACGGCTACACCTTC. Protein sequence: CASSFRVGNKNGYTF.

The chain recombines TRBV11-2 with TRBJ1-2; no clear D gene. Germline V gene data show CDR1 as SGHAT and CDR2 as FQNNGV. The CDR3 is made up of 13 amino acids. The V gene lost 1 base and the J gene lost 5 bases, with 8 bases spanning the gap. CDR3 bases: TGTGCCAGCAGCTTAGTAACCCAGTATGGCTACACCTTC. Its translation is CASSLVTQYGYTF.